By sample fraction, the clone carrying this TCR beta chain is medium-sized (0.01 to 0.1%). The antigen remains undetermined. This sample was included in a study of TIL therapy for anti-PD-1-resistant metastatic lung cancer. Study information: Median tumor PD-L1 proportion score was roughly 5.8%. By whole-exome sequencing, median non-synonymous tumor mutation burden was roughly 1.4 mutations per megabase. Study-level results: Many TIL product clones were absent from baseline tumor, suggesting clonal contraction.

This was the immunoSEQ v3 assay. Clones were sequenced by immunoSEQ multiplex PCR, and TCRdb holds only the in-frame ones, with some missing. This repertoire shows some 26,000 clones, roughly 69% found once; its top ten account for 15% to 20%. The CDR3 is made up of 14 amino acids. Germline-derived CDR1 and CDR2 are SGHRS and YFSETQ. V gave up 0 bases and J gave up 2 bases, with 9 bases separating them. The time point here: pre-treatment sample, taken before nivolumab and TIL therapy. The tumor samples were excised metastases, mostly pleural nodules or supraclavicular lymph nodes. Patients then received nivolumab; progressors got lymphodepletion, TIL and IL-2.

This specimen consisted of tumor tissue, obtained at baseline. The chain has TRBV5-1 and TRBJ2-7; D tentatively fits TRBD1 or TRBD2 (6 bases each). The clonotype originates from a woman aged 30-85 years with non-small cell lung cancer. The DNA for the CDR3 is TGCGCCAGCAGCTTGGCCGGGGGCCCCTACGAGCAGTACTTC. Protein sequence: CASSLAGGPYEQYF.